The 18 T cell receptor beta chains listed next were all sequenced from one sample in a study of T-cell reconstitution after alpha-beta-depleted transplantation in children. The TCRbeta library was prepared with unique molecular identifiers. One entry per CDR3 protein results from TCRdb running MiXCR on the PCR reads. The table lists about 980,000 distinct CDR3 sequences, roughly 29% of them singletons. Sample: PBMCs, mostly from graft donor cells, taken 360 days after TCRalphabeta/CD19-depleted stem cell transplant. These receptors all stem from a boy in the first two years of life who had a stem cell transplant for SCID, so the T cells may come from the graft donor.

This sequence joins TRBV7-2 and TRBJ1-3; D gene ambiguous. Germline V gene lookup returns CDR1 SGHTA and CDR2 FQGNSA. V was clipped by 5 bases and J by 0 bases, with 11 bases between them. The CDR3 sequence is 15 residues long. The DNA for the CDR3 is TGTGCCAGCAGCCCACGACTAATCTCTGGAAACACCATATATTTT. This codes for CASSPRLISGNTIYF. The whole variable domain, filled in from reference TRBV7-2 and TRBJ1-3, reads GAGVSQSPSNKVTEKGKDVELRCDPISGHTALYWYRQSLGQGLEFLIYFQGNSAPDKSGLPSDRFSAERTGGSVSTLTIQRTQQEDSAVYLCASSPRLISGNTIYFGEGSWLTVV.

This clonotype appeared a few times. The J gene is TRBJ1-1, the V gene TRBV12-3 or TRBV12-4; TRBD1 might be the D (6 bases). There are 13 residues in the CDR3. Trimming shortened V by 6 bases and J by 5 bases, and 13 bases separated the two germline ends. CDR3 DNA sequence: TGTGCCAGCAGCCAAAGGGGGTTGACTGAAGCTTTCTTT. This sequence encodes CASSQRGLTEAFF.

The chain's CDR3 is CASSHPREDTQYF. The CDR3 nucleotides read TGCGCCAGCAGCCATCCTAGGGAGGATACGCAGTATTTT. The chain uses TRBV4-1 and TRBJ2-3, with a tentative D call TRBD2 (5 bases). Trimming removed 3 bases from V and 6 bases from J, with 10 bases in between. Germline CDR1 reads MGHRA; CDR2 reads YSYEKL. The CDR3 consists of 13 residues.

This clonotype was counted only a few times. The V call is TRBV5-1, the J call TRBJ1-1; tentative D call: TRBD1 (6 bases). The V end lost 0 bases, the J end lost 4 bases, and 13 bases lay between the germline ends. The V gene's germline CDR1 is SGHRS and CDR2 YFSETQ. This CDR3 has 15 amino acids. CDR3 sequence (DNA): TGCGCCAGCAGCTTGGATGGGGGCCGAGGCACTGAAGCTTTCTTT. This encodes CASSLDGGRGTEAFF.

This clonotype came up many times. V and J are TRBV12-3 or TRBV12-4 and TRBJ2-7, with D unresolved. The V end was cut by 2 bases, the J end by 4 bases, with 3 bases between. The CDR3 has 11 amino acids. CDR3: CASSLMYEQYF. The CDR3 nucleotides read TGTGCCAGCAGTTTAATGTACGAGCAGTACTTC.

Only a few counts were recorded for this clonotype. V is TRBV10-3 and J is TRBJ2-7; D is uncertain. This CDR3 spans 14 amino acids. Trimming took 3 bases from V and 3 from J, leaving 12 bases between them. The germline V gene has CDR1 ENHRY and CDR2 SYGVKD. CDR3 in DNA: TGTGCCATCAGTGAAGGCAGGAAAGGCTACGAGCAGTACTTC. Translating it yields CAISEGRKGYEQYF.

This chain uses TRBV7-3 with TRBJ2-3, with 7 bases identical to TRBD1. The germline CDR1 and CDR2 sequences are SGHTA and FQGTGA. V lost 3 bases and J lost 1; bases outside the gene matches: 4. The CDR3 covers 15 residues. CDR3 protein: CASSFFGQGTDTQYF. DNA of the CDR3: TGTGCCAGCAGCTTTTTCGGACAGGGCACAGATACGCAGTATTTT.

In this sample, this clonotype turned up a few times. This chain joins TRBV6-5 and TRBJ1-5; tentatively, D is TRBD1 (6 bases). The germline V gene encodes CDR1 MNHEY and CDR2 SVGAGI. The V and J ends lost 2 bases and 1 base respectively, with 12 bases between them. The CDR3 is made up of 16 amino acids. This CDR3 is CASSYQQGESNQPQHF. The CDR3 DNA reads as TGTGCCAGCAGTTACCAACAGGGTGAGAGCAATCAGCCCCAGCATTTT.

DNA of the CDR3: TGTGCCAGCAGTTTAATGGGGGGCGGCCAGCCCCAGCATTTT. Translated: CASSLMGGGQPQHF. The chain joins TRBV28 to TRBJ1-5; TRBD1 is a possible D gene (6 bases). Deletions cut 2 bases from V and 7 bases from J, with 12 bases between. Germline-derived CDR1 and CDR2 are MDHEN and SYDVKM. The CDR3 sequence is 14 residues long.

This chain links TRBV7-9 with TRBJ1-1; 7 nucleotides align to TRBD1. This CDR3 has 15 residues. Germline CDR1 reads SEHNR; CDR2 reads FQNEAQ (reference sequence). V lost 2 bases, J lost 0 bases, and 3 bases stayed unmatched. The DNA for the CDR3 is TGTGCCAGCAGCTTAAAAGGGGGCATGAACACTGAAGCTTTCTTT. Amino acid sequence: CASSLKGGMNTEAFF.

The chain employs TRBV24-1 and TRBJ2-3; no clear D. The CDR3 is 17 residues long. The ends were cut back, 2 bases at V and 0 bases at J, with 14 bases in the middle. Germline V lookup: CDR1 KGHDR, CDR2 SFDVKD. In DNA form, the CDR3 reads TGTGCCACCAGTGATTCCTCAGGCGTCCCTAGCACAGATACGCAGTATTTT. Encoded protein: CATSDSSGVPSTDTQYF.

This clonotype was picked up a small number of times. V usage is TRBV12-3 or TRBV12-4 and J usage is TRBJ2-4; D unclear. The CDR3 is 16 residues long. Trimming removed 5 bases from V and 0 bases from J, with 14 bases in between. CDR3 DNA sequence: TGTGCCAGCAGTCTTGGACCGACTCTAGCCAAAAACATTCAGTACTTC. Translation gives CASSLGPTLAKNIQYF.

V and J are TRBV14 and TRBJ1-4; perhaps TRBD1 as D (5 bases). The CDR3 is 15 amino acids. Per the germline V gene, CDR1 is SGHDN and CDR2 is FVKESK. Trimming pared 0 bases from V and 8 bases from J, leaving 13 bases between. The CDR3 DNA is TGTGCCAGCAGCCAAGATGGCCGGGGGTCCGAAAAACTGTTTTTT. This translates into CASSQDGRGSEKLFF.

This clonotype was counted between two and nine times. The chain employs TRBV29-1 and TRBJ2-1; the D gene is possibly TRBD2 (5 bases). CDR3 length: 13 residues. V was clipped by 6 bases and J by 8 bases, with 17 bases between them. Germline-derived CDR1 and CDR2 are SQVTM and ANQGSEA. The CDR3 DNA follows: TGCAGCGTCCTAGGACTGAGGTTAGATGAGCAGTTCTTC. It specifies CSVLGLRLDEQFF.

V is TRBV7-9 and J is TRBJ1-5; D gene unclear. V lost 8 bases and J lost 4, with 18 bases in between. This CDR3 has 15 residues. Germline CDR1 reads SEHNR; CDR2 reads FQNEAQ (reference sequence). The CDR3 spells CASDPGGSVNQPQHF. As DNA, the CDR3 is TGTGCCAGCGACCCAGGCGGTAGCGTGAATCAGCCCCAGCATTTT.

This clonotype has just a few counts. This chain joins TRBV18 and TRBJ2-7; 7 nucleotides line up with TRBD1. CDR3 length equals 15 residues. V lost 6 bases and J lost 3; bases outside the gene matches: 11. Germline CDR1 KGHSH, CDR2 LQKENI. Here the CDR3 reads CASSPDEGANYEQYF. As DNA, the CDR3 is TGTGCCAGCTCGCCAGACGAGGGGGCCAACTACGAGCAGTACTTC.

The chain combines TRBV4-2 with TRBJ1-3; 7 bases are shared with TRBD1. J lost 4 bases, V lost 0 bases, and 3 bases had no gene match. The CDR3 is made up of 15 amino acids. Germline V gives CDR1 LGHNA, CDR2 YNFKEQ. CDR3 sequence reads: CASSQDMGQGNTIYF. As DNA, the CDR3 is TGTGCCAGCAGCCAAGATATGGGACAGGGAAACACCATATATTTT.

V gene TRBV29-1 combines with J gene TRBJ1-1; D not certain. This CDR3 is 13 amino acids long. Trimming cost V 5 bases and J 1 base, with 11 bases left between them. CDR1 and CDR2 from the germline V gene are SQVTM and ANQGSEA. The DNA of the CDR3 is TGCAGCGTTCCCAGGACGGAGAACACTGAAGCTTTCTTT. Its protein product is CSVPRTENTEAFF.